This TCR beta chain was sequenced in a study of CD8 T cells in Susac syndrome. Whole-study results and caveats: The authors acknowledged that the study's TCR sequencing and HLA analysis involved relatively few individuals.

The authors negatively isolated CD8+ and CD4+ T cells and FACS-enriched TEMRA cells. Germline-derived CDR1 and CDR2 are MGHDK and SYGVNS. The CDR3 extends over 16 amino acids. The germline V and J ends were trimmed by 4 bases and 0 bases, with 12 bases remaining between them. RNA amounts of roughly 0.5 to 1 ug underwent reverse transcription with random hexamers. Across 54 Vbeta and 13 Jbeta, immunoSEQ multiplex PCR amplified TCR beta CDR3. One entry per CDR3 protein results from TCRdb running MiXCR on the immunoSEQ multiplex PCR reads. In the table there are over 350,000 distinct CDR3 sequences, approximately 85% of which are singletons. Concerning this clonotype itself: Its antigen remains unidentified.

The receptor was derived from a human donor with multiple sclerosis. The sequenced sample consisted of CD8+ T cells from PBMCs. The chain joins TRBV25-1 to TRBJ2-2, with D maybe TRBD1 (6 bases). The CDR3 loop is CASSAPRGANTGELFF. The CDR3 nucleotides read TGTGCCAGCAGTGCCCCCAGGGGAGCGAACACCGGGGAGCTGTTTTTT.